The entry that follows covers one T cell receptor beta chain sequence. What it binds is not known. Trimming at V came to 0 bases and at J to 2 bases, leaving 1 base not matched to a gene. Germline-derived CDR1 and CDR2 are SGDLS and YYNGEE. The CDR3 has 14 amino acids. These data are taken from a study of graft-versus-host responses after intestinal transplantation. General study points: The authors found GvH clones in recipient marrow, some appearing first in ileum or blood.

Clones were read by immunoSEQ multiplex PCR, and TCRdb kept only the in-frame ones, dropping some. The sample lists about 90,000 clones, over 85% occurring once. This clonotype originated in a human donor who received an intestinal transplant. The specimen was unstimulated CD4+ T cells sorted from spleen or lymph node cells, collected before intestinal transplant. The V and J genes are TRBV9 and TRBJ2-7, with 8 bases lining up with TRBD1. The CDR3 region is CASSVGTGPYEQYF. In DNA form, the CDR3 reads TGTGCCAGCAGCGTAGGGACAGGGCCCTACGAGCAGTACTTC.